The clone carrying this T cell receptor beta chain appeared a few times. No antigen is known for it. This PCR relied on a set of 60 Vbeta primers and 13 Jbeta primers. TCRdb's copy holds only in-frame clones and misses some; the assay was immunoSEQ multiplex PCR. This table has about 55,000 clones, 70% to 75% appearing once. These data are taken from a study of cytomegalovirus exposure and HLA in healthy donors. Study in general: Tens of millions of unique TCRs from HLA-typed donors were held in an early data release.

Study conclusions and caveats: The study labeled 170 or so TCR beta chains cytomegalovirus-associated. In a later analysis, across HLA loci, associated TCR counts were highest for DRB1, lowest for HLA-C.

The J segment lost 5 bases and the V segment lost 4 bases, leaving 7 bases of the junction unmatched. This CDR3 has 15 residues. Germline values: CDR1 SEHNR, CDR2 FQNEAQ (reference sequence). Source material: PBMCs. This chain uses TRBV7-9 with TRBJ1-4, with TRBD1 matching 7 bases. The sequence derives from a man between 40 and 49 years old in good health and CMV-seropositive. The CDR3: CASSSPGQQNEKLFF. The CDR3 coding sequence is TGTGCCAGCAGCTCGCCGGGACAGCAGAATGAAAAACTGTTTTTT.